The source of this TCR beta chain is a study of CD8+CD57+ T cells in acquired aplastic anemia. The wider study: On average, sorted CD4+ and CD8+ cells gave approximately 3.5 ug of DNA. General study points: Any difference that existed in CD8+ Simpson's diversity between patients and controls was not significant.

Genomic DNA, serving as template, underwent TCR beta VDJ and CDR3 profiling. From the reads, TCRdb called clonotypes with MiXCR, one entry per CDR3 protein. There are 150,000 or so distinct CDR3 sequences in the sample; about 50% occur only once, and over 9.5% lies in the top ten. Individuals selected for sequencing had exhibited CD8+CD57+ cell expansion on flow cytometry. Among the patients, none had received any therapy at the time of blood sampling. This clonotype was recorded at least ten times. The antigen is unknown. Trimming stripped 3 bases from V and 7 bases from J, with 10 bases between. The CDR3 runs 13 residues. In germline, CDR1 is SGHVS, CDR2 FNYEAQ.

Sequenced: sorted CD4+, CD8+, or CD8+CD57+ T cells (not recorded which) from PBMCs. The V gene is TRBV7-6, the J gene TRBJ2-1; the D call may be TRBD1 or TRBD2 (5 bases each). This TCR derives from a human donor with aplastic anemia. Here the CDR3 reads CASSFEGKNEQFF. The CDR3 DNA is TGTGCCAGCAGCTTTGAGGGGAAGAATGAGCAGTTCTTC.